The sequence of this TCR beta chain was determined in a study of shared clonotypes between healthy human individuals. The wider study: Per-donor plates numbered three CD4 naive, three CD4 memory, two CD8 naive and one CD8 memory.

With regard to this clone: The same CDR3 arises from other DNA sequences in this sample as well.

Execution of the assay was at deep level. Evenly divided among several immunoSEQ plates was the genomic DNA of each subset. Only in-frame clones appear in the TCRdb table, and some are missing; sequencing was by immunoSEQ multiplex PCR. The profile shows fewer than 1.8 million clones, around 98.5% of them singletons. The V gene's germline CDR1 is SGHNT and CDR2 YENEEA. Trimming pared 0 bases from V and 6 bases from J, leaving 5 bases between. The CDR3 extends over 13 amino acids. V usage is TRBV11-3 and J usage is TRBJ2-2; D not resolved. The source material was naive CD4+ T cells sorted from blood. Subset: CD45RA+ positively selected. The clonotype originates from a young man in good health. CDR3 sequence: CASSLDSPGELFF. The CDR3 region has the DNA TGTGCCAGCAGCTTAGATTCCCCCGGGGAGCTGTTTTTT. Combining the CDR3 with reference TRBV11-3 and TRBJ2-2 gives the whole variable domain EAGVVQSPRYKIIEKKQPVAFWCNPISGHNTLYWYLQNLGQGPELLIRYENEEAVDDSQLPKDRFSAERLKGVDSTLKIQPAELGDSAVYLCASSLDSPGELFFGEGSRLTVL.